The 30 T cell receptor beta chains presented below share a single source sample, sequenced in a study of response to subunit inactivated influenza vaccine. TCRdb passed the RT-PCR reads through MiXCR, listing each CDR3 protein once. The data contain roughly 570,000 distinct CDR3 sequences, 12% to 15% of them singletons. Material: PBMCs from blood, obtained 12 days after vaccination. The origin of the receptors is a man in his fifties or sixties who received an inactivated influenza vaccine.

V is TRBV5-1 and J is TRBJ2-2; 8 bases line up with TRBD1. V lost 9 bases, J lost 0 bases, and 7 bases stayed unmatched. Per the germline V gene, CDR1 is SGHRS and CDR2 is YFSETQ. This CDR3 has 15 residues. Here the CDR3 reads CATRQGPANTGELFF. The CDR3 coding sequence is TGCGCCACCCGACAGGGGCCCGCGAACACCGGGGAGCTGTTTTTT.

The rearrangement links TRBV7-8 to TRBJ2-5; TRBD1 might be the D (6 bases). V lost 3 bases and J lost 0, with 20 bases in between. The CDR3 spans 18 residues. The germline V gene encodes CDR1 SGHVS and CDR2 FQNEAQ. The CDR3 DNA follows: TGTGCCAGCAGCTTTAATTTTTCGTCCGGGACATACCAAGAGACCCAGTACTTC. It codes for CASSFNFSSGTYQETQYF.

The rearrangement links TRBV10-3 to TRBJ2-7; D not resolved. The CDR3 is made up of 15 amino acids. Between the trimmed V and J ends, which lost 0 bases and 5 bases, there was a span of 14 bases. Germline V gene data show CDR1 as ENHRY and CDR2 as SYGVKD. This chain's CDR3 is CAISESWEIPHEQYF. For the CDR3, the DNA is TGTGCCATCAGTGAGTCGTGGGAAATCCCCCACGAGCAGTACTTC.

The V gene is TRBV5-1, the J gene TRBJ2-1, with D perhaps TRBD2 (6 bases). Germline V CDR1 and CDR2: SGHRS, YFSETQ. This CDR3 is 15 amino acids long. V was cut by 4 bases and J by 6 bases, with 17 bases left in between. The CDR3 loop reads CASSPGTSSLNEQFF. CDR3 coding DNA: TGCGCCAGCAGCCCAGGGACTTCTAGTCTCAATGAGCAGTTCTTC.

The J gene is TRBJ2-3, the V gene TRBV4-3; D may be TRBD2 (5 bases). V lost 0 bases to trimming and J lost 0 bases, with 16 bases between them. The germline V gene has CDR1 LGHNA and CDR2 YSLEER. This CDR3 comprises 18 residues. CDR3 in amino acids: CASSQDLGRRGSTDTQYF. CDR3 in DNA: TGCGCCAGCAGCCAAGATTTGGGTAGGAGAGGGAGCACAGATACGCAGTATTTT.

The rearrangement links TRBV2 to TRBJ2-1, with 14 positions matching TRBD2. J gave up 9 bases and V 10 bases, and 8 bases lay outside the gene matches. This CDR3 is built from 14 residues. Germline loops: CDR1 SNHLY, CDR2 FYNNEI. The CDR3 region is CATRLAGGRGEQFF. The CDR3 nucleotides read TGTGCCACCCGACTAGCGGGAGGGCGGGGTGAGCAGTTCTTC.

The chain carries TRBV7-2 and TRBJ2-5, with 7 bases aligning to TRBD1. This CDR3 is built from 14 residues. CDR1 and CDR2 from the germline V gene are SGHTA and FQGNSA. V was pared by 5 bases and J by 4 bases, with 7 bases of the junction left unmatched. The DNA of the CDR3 is TGTGCCAGCAGCCGCCGACAGGGATTAGAGACCCAGTACTTC. Amino acids: CASSRRQGLETQYF.

This clonotype was recorded a few times. The CDR3 sequence: CASSLAEYTGELFF. The CDR3 coding sequence is TGTGCCAGCAGTTTAGCGGAGTACACCGGGGAGCTGTTTTTT. The V gene is TRBV12-3 or TRBV12-4, the J gene TRBJ2-2; no reliable D call. This CDR3 comprises 14 residues. V lost 0 bases and J 3 bases, leaving 5 bases between the germline ends.

This clonotype has a handful of counts. The chain is built from TRBV4-2 and TRBJ2-2; D perhaps matches TRBD1 (5 bases). Germline assignment: CDR1 LGHNA and CDR2 YNFKEQ. V shed 5 bases and J shed 3 bases, with 10 bases lying between them. The CDR3 has 14 amino acids. CDR3 bases: TGTGCCAGCAGCTCCCAGGGTGACACCGGGGAGCTGTTTTTT. Translated, it gives CASSSQGDTGELFF.

In its sample, this clonotype was seen a few times. CDR3 protein: CASSPEGRSGNTIYF. DNA for the CDR3: TGTGCCAGCAGCCCGGAAGGTCGCTCTGGAAACACCATATATTTT. The rearrangement links TRBV7-9 to TRBJ1-3; D ambiguous. The CDR3 consists of 15 residues. The germline gives CDR1 SEHNR, CDR2 FQNEAQ (reference sequence). Trimming took 5 bases from V and 0 from J, leaving 11 bases between them. Combining the CDR3 with reference TRBV7-9 and TRBJ1-3 gives the whole variable domain DTGVSQNPRHKITKRGQNVTFRCDPISEHNRLYWYRQTLGQGPEFLTYFQNEAQLEKSRLLSDRFSAERPKGSFSTLEIQRTEQGDSAMYLCASSPEGRSGNTIYFGEGSWLTVV.

This clonotype was recorded a few times. The gene calls are TRBV7-3 and TRBJ2-5; D remains ambiguous. Trimming took off 5 bases at V and 5 bases at J, with 12 bases between the two ends. Germline V gene sequence: CDR1 SGHTA, CDR2 FQGTGA. CDR3 size: 13 residues. The CDR3 sequence: CASSPSMDETQYF. CDR3 bases: TGTGCCAGCAGCCCGAGTATGGACGAGACCCAGTACTTC.

This clonotype has at least ten counts. The chain is built from TRBV11-2 and TRBJ2-6, with TRBD1 identical over 8 bases. Germline V gives CDR1 SGHAT, CDR2 FQNNGV. V shed 4 bases and J 0 bases; nucleotides not matched to a gene: 8. The CDR3 length is 18 residues. The CDR3 here is CASSSGTGVSSGANVLTF. DNA for the CDR3: TGTGCCAGCAGCTCCGGGACAGGAGTAAGCTCTGGGGCCAACGTCCTGACTTTC. Full variable domain (remainder filled in from reference TRBV11-2 and TRBJ2-6): EAGVAQSPRYKIIEKRQSVAFWCNPISGHATLYWYQQILGQGPKLLIQFQNNGVVDDSQLPKDRFSAERLKGVDSTLKIQPAKLEDSAVYLCASSSGTGVSSGANVLTFGAGSRLTVL.

This chain links TRBV20-1 with TRBJ1-2; 8 nucleotides align to TRBD1. The CDR3 runs 12 residues. Trimming took 3 bases from V and 6 from J; bases not matched to a gene: 3. From germline, CDR1 is DFQATT and CDR2 SNEGSKA (reference sequence). CDR3 nucleotides: TGCAGTGCTAGGCCAGGGGGCAATGGCTACACCTTC. Protein sequence: CSARPGGNGYTF.

This clonotype was observed a few times. The chain joins TRBV9 to TRBJ2-2, with unresolved D. Germline V gives CDR1 SGDLS, CDR2 YYNGEE. V gave up 0 bases and J gave up 0 bases, with 6 bases separating them. The CDR3 is made up of 15 amino acids. The CDR3 protein is CASSVDSANTGELFF. In DNA, the CDR3 is TGTGCCAGCAGCGTAGATAGTGCGAACACCGGGGAGCTGTTTTTT. Based on the CDR3 plus reference TRBV9 and TRBJ2-2, the full variable domain is DSGVTQTPKHLITATGQRVTLRCSPRSGDLSVYWYQQSLDQGLQFLIQYYNGEERAKGNILERFSAQQFPDLHSELNLSSLELGDSALYFCASSVDSANTGELFFGEGSRLTVL.

This clonotype was counted between two and nine times. The gene calls are TRBV6-2 or TRBV6-3 and TRBJ1-1; tentatively, D is TRBD1 (5 bases). Looked up from germline, CDR1 is MNHEY and CDR2 is SVGEGT. CDR3 length: 15 residues. Trimming took off 2 bases at V and 2 bases at J, with 12 bases between the two ends. CDR3 loop: CASSYGGSGNTEAFF. The DNA of the CDR3 is TGTGCCAGCAGTTACGGGGGTTCGGGAAACACTGAAGCTTTCTTT.

CDR3 protein: CSASLAGRGNEQYF. The CDR3 nucleotides read TGCAGTGCTAGTTTGGCGGGCCGGGGGAACGAGCAGTACTTC. The chain joins TRBV20-1 to TRBJ2-7; D perhaps matches TRBD2 (6 bases). The CDR3 has 14 residues. Germline V gene data show CDR1 as DFQATT and CDR2 as SNEGSKA (reference sequence). Trimming shortened V by 3 bases and J by 5 bases, and 17 bases separated the two germline ends.

The chain links TRBV7-2 to TRBJ1-5; a possible D gene is TRBD1 (6 bases). CDR1 and CDR2 from the germline V gene are SGHTA and FQGNSA. CDR3 length: 14 amino acids. V lost 7 bases, J lost 7 bases, and 17 bases lay in between. The CDR3 nucleotides are TGTGCCAGCACCGCCCGGGGGGGGCACCAGCCCCAGCATTTT. This sequence encodes CASTARGGHQPQHF.

This chain connects TRBV5-1 to TRBJ2-2; D is unclear. From germline, CDR1 is SGHRS and CDR2 YFSETQ. This CDR3 comprises 16 residues. Trimming took off 6 bases at V and 1 base at J, with 16 bases between the two ends. The DNA of the CDR3 is TGCGCCAGCACCACGGCCTGGACCGTGAACACCGGGGAGCTGTTTTTT. Translated: CASTTAWTVNTGELFF.

A few counts support this clonotype. J is TRBJ2-5 and V is TRBV5-1; 8 bases line up with TRBD2. Germline V gives CDR1 SGHRS, CDR2 YFSETQ. The CDR3 loop spans 15 amino acids. V was clipped by 1 base and J by 1 base; unmatched bases: 3. The CDR3 bases are TGCGCCAGCAGCTTGTACCTAGCGGGCCAAGAGACCCAGTACTTC. It codes for CASSLYLAGQETQYF.

This chain links TRBV5-1 with TRBJ2-7; 12 nucleotides line up with TRBD2. Unmatched junction bases numbered 1, after V lost 2 bases and J lost 4 bases. CDR1 and CDR2 (germline): SGHRS, YFSETQ. The CDR3 is 14 amino acids. CDR3 nucleotide sequence: TGCGCCAGCAGCTTCCTAGCGGGAGGGTACGAGCAGTACTTC. It codes for CASSFLAGGYEQYF.

A few counts support this clonotype. CDR3 amino acids: CASSLGPSGSYTF. The CDR3 DNA follows: TGTGCCAGCAGCCTCGGACCATCAGGAAGCTACACCTTC. The chain has TRBV28 and TRBJ1-2, with no clear D. Trimming stripped 6 bases from V and 9 bases from J, with 17 bases between. Germline V lookup: CDR1 MDHEN, CDR2 SYDVKM. The CDR3 is made up of 13 amino acids.

The chain couples TRBV10-3 to TRBJ2-7; 9 bases fit TRBD1. CDR3 length: 14 residues. The J segment lost 0 bases and the V segment lost 6 bases, leaving 3 bases of the junction unmatched. Germline V lookup: CDR1 ENHRY, CDR2 SYGVKD. The DNA for the CDR3 is TGTGCCATCAGGACGGGACAGGGCTCCTACGAGCAGTACTTC. It specifies CAIRTGQGSYEQYF.

This clonotype was counted at least ten times. The CDR3 nucleotides read TGCGCCAGCAGCTTGGAGCCAGACCCCACAGAGACCCAGTACTTC. The encoded protein is CASSLEPDPTETQYF. This chain connects TRBV5-1 to TRBJ2-5; D gene ambiguous. The CDR3 is made up of 15 amino acids. Trimming took off 0 bases at V and 4 bases at J, with 13 bases between the two ends. Germline V gene data show CDR1 as SGHRS and CDR2 as YFSETQ.

V gene TRBV7-2 combines with J gene TRBJ2-3; 11 bases are shared with TRBD2. V was clipped by 0 bases and J by 10 bases; unmatched bases: 9. Germline CDR1 SGHTA, CDR2 FQGNSA. The CDR3 length is 16 residues. This chain's CDR3 is CASSLAGLAGGMPQYF. CDR3 sequence (DNA): TGTGCCAGCAGCTTAGCGGGGCTAGCGGGGGGAATGCCGCAGTATTTT.

The CDR3 reads CASSLVSGQHEQYF. The CDR3, as DNA: TGCGCCAGCAGCTTGGTTTCGGGACAACACGAGCAGTACTTC. The gene calls are TRBV5-1 and TRBJ2-7; a weak D match, TRBD1 (6 bases). V lost 0 bases and J 5 bases, leaving 12 bases between the germline ends. CDR3 length equals 14 residues. CDR1 and CDR2 from the germline V gene are SGHRS and YFSETQ.

Details on this clonotype: The germline gene is not matched at one end of the junction; a read error may be the cause. The chain has TRBV7-9 and TRBJ1-2; possible D gene TRBD1, 5 bases. Germline V gene data show CDR1 as SEHNR and CDR2 as FQNEAQ (reference sequence). CDR3 size: 12 residues. The CDR3 reads CASSLGEAGPFF. The CDR3 bases are TGTGCCAGCAGCTTAGGAGAAGCAGGGCCTTTCTTC. Drawing the rest from reference TRBV7-9 and TRBJ1-2, the complete variable domain is DTGVSQNPRHKITKRGQNVTFRCDPISEHNRLYWYRQTLGQGPEFLTYFQNEAQLEKSRLLSDRFSAERPKGSFSTLEIQRTEQGDSAMYLCASSLGEAGPFFGSGTRLTVV.

This clonotype has just a few counts. The rearrangement links TRBV9 to TRBJ2-7; 9 nucleotides agree with TRBD2. Trimming at V came to 3 bases and at J to 0 bases, leaving 7 bases not matched to a gene. There are 16 residues in the CDR3. Looked up from germline, CDR1 is SGDLS and CDR2 is YYNGEE. The CDR3 coding sequence is TGTGCCAGCAGCGACAAGGGACTAGCAGCCTCCTACGAGCAGTACTTC. Its protein product is CASSDKGLAASYEQYF. The whole variable domain, filled in from reference TRBV9 and TRBJ2-7, reads DSGVTQTPKHLITATGQRVTLRCSPRSGDLSVYWYQQSLDQGLQFLIQYYNGEERAKGNILERFSAQQFPDLHSELNLSSLELGDSALYFCASSDKGLAASYEQYFGPGTRLTVT.

This clonotype was seen only a few times. The chain links TRBV12-3 or TRBV12-4 to TRBJ2-7; perhaps TRBD2 as D (6 bases). This CDR3 has 14 amino acids. V lost 6 bases, J lost 3 bases, and 15 bases lay in between. CDR3 protein: CASRPQEGLYEQYF. In nucleotides, the CDR3 is TGTGCCAGCAGACCCCAGGAGGGTCTCTACGAGCAGTACTTC.

This clonotype was recorded a few times. V is TRBV5-1 and J is TRBJ1-1; TRBD1 matches 9 bases. V shed 4 bases, J shed 7 bases, and the junction held 5 bases outside the gene matches. Germline CDR1 SGHRS, CDR2 YFSETQ. This CDR3 has 13 residues. CDR3 sequence (DNA): TGCGCCAGCAGCCCCGGACAGGGGTTTGAAGCTTTCTTT. As protein: CASSPGQGFEAFF.

This chain joins TRBV6-5 and TRBJ2-3; perhaps D is TRBD1 or TRBD2 (5 bases each). V dropped 0 bases and J dropped 4 bases, with 14 bases sitting between them. The germline gives CDR1 MNHEY, CDR2 SVGAGI. The CDR3 runs to 16 residues. The CDR3 bases are TGTGCCAGCAGTTACTCCCGGTGGGGGAATGCAGATACGCAGTATTTT. It is translated as CASSYSRWGNADTQYF.